This T cell receptor (beta chain) was observed in a study of identifying expanded T cells in peripheral blood. Study-level results: Over two and four weeks, about 15 and 19 clones changed, versus around 1.3 between replicates.

TCRdb's copy holds only in-frame clones and misses some; the assay was immunoSEQ multiplex PCR. This repertoire shows about 63,000 clones, approximately 82% found once; its top ten account for approximately 19%. No infections or other immune events were documented during collection. This CDR3 comprises 15 residues. Trimming pared 3 bases from V and 5 bases from J, leaving 19 bases between. Germline-derived CDR1 and CDR2 are GTSNPN and SVGIG (reference sequence). This clone was counted a few times. The antigen is undetermined. The chain carries TRBV30 and TRBJ2-5; D perhaps matches TRBD2 (6 bases). Sequenced: blood. This receptor was obtained from a person aged 18 to 70 in good health. DNA of the CDR3: TGTGCCTGGAGCCGAAGACTAGTCCAGCGGGAGACCCAGTACTTC. Its protein product is CAWSRRLVQRETQYF.